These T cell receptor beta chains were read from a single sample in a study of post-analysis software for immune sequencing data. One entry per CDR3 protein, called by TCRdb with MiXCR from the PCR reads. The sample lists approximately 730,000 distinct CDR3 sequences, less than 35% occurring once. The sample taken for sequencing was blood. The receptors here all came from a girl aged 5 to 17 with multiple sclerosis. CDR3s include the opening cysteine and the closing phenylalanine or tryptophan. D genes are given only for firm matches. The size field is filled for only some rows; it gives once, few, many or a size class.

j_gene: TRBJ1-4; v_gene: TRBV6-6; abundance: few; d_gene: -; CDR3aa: CASSYSSNPTNEKLFF; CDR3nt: TGTGCCAGCAGTTACTCGTCCAACCCAACTAATGAAAAACTGTTTTTT
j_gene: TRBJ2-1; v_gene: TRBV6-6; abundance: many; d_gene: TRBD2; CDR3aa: CASSYSPLAGIYNEQFF; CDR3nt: TGTGCCAGCAGTTACTCCCCCCTAGCGGGTATATACAATGAGCAGTTCTTC
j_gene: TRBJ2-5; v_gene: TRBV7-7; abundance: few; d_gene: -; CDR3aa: CALSPKTQYF; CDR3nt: TGTGCTCTATCTCCCAAGACCCAGTACTTC
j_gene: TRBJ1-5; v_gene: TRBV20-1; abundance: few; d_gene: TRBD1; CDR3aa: CSASTGGTGGLGSGQPQHF; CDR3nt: TGCAGTGCTAGCACGGGGGGGACAGGGGGATTGGGGTCCGGCCAGCCCCAGCATTTT
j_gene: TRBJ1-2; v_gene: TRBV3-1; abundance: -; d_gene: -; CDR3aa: CASSPLRGNYGYTF; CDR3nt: TGTGCCAGCAGCCCTCTGCGGGGAAACTATGGCTACACCTTC
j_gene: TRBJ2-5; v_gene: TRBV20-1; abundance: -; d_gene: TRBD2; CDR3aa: CSASPSGRGETQYF; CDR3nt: TGCAGTGCTAGCCCTAGCGGGAGGGGAGAGACCCAGTACTTC
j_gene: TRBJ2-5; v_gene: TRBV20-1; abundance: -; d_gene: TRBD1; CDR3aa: CSAHNPGTGGQETQYF; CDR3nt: TGCAGTGCTCACAACCCCGGGACAGGGGGCCAAGAGACCCAGTACTTC
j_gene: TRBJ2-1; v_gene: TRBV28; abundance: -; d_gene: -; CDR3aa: CAGNKRRGSYNEQFF; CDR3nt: TGTGCCGGCAATAAAAGGAGGGGCTCCTACAATGAGCAGTTCTTC
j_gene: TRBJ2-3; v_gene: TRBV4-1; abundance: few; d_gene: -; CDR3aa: CASSQGQADTQYF; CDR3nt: TGCGCCAGCAGCCAAGGACAGGCAGATACGCAGTATTTT
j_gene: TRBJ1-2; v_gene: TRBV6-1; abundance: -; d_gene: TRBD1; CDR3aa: CASTEDRGYGYTF; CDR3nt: TGTGCCAGCACCGAAGACAGGGGATATGGCTACACCTTC
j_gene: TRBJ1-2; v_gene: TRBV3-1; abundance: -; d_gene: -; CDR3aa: CASSQVPGSNYGYTF; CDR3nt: TGTGCCAGCAGCCAAGTTCCGGGGAGTAACTATGGCTACACCTTC
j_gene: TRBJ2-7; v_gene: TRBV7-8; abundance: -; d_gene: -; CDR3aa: CASSVLSHGDEQYF; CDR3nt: TGTGCCAGCAGCGTTCTGTCTCATGGTGACGAGCAGTACTTC
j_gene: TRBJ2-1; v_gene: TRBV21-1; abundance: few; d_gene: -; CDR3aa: CASSKIFPGREAGGEQFF; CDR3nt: TGTGCCAGCAGCAAAATTTTTCCCGGGCGGGAGGCCGGGGGTGAGCAGTTCTTC
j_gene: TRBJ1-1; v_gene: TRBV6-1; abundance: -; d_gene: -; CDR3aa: CASSERAGVNTEAFF; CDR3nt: TGTGCCAGCAGTGAACGGGCGGGTGTGAACACTGAAGCTTTCTTT
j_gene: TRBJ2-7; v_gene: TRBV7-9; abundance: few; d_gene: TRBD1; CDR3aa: CASTRRDRVHEQYF; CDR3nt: TGTGCCAGCACCCGACGGGACAGGGTCCACGAGCAGTACTTC
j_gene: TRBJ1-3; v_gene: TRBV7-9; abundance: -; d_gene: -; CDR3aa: CASTAGLGEDTIYF; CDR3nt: TGTGCCAGCACCGCCGGGTTAGGCGAGGACACCATATATTTT
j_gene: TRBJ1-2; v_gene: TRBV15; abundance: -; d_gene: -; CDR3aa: CATSQQQRGYGYTF; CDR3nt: TGTGCCACCAGCCAACAACAGAGGGGCTATGGCTACACCTTC
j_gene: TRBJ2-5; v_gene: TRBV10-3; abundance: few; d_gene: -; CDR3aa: CAISAVRGGETQYF; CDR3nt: TGTGCCATCAGTGCAGTCAGGGGCGGCGAGACCCAGTACTTC
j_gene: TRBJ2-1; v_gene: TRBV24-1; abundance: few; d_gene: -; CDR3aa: CATSDPARASYNEQFF; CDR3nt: TGTGCCACCAGTGACCCGGCAAGGGCCTCCTACAATGAGCAGTTCTTC
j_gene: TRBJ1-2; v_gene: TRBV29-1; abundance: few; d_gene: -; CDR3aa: CSVEAVTGLGYTF; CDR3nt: TGCAGCGTTGAAGCGGTTACAGGACTTGGCTACACCTTC
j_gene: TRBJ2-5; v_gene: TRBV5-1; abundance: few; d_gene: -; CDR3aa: CASSLAYTGQPETQYF; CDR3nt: TGCGCCAGCAGTCTGGCGTATACAGGGCAACCGGAGACCCAGTACTTC